Listed here are 21 T cell receptor beta chains from one sample, sequenced in a study of T cells in Graves' hyperthyroidism and ophthalmopathy. Authors of the study amplified TCR beta CDR3 regions from RNA transcripts. First-round RT-PCR targeting the TCR CDR3 was performed with the HTBI primer set. TCRdb recomputed calls from the multiplex PCR reads with MiXCR, one row per CDR3 protein. Of 300,000 or so distinct CDR3 sequences in the sample, over 15% were seen once. The sequenced sample was blood. All receptors derive from a woman aged 45-59 years with Graves' hyperthyroidism.

A few counts support this clonotype. The V call is TRBV20-1, the J call TRBJ2-7, with D tentatively TRBD2 (6 bases). Trimming took off 5 bases at V and 0 bases at J, with 11 bases between the two ends. This CDR3 spans 13 amino acids. Germline CDR1 DFQATT, CDR2 SNEGSKA (reference sequence). The CDR3 sequence is CSAGDSSSYEQYF. As DNA, the CDR3 is TGCAGTGCTGGGGACTCGAGCTCCTACGAGCAGTACTTC.

This clonotype was observed many times. The chain employs TRBV11-2 and TRBJ2-7, with 9 bases aligning to TRBD1. The V segment lost 1 base and the J segment 3 bases; nucleotides outside the gene matches: 1. CDR3 length: 14 residues. Germline lookup yields CDR1 SGHAT and CDR2 FQNNGV. The CDR3 coding sequence is TGTGCCAGCAGCTTAGGGGACAGGGTCTACGAGCAGTACTTC. Translated: CASSLGDRVYEQYF.

This clonotype was detected ten times or more. The V gene is TRBV2, the J gene TRBJ2-5; 8 positions agree with TRBD2. The germline CDR1 and CDR2 sequences are SNHLY and FYNNEI. The V segment lost 3 bases and the J segment 5 bases; nucleotides outside the gene matches: 8. This CDR3 comprises 15 residues. DNA of the CDR3: TGTGCCAGCAGTGAGCGGGGGGCGCGCGTGGAGACCCAGTACTTC. Translated: CASSERGARVETQYF.

As concerns this clonotype: One junction end does not reproduce the germline sequence, and a read error may be involved. The chain combines TRBV12-3 or TRBV12-4 with TRBJ1-6; D is uncertain. This CDR3 comprises 13 residues. This CDR3 reads CVSSASGDSPLHF. CDR3 DNA: TGTGTCAGCAGCGCCTCCGGGGATTCACCCCTCCACTTT.

The V and J genes are TRBV30 and TRBJ1-5; D uncertain. Per the germline V gene, CDR1 is GTSNPN and CDR2 is SVGIG (reference sequence). The ends were cut back, 4 bases at V and 2 bases at J, with 27 bases in the middle. This CDR3 spans 19 amino acids. In DNA form, the CDR3 reads TGTGCCTGGACAGGCAACCTATCCTCCCATTCGTATGGCAATCAGCCCCAGCATTTT. Its protein is CAWTGNLSSHSYGNQPQHF.

The V and J genes are TRBV20-1 and TRBJ1-2, with 9 bases aligning to TRBD1. The CDR3 contains 13 residues. The V gene's germline CDR1 is DFQATT and CDR2 SNEGSKA (reference sequence). With V trimmed by 5 bases and J by 4 bases, 5 bases remained unmatched. CDR3 in DNA: TGCAGTGCTCGGACAGGGGAGGCCTATGGCTACACCTTC. Translating gives CSARTGEAYGYTF.

The chain is built from TRBV7-2 and TRBJ2-7; D may be TRBD1 or TRBD2 (5 bases each). Germline CDR1 is SGHTA and CDR2 is FQGNSA. CDR3 length: 15 amino acids. The V gene lost 3 bases and the J gene lost 0 bases, with 12 bases spanning the gap. The DNA for the CDR3 is TGTGCCAGCAGCTTCCCGGGACGGAGCTCCTACGAGCAGTACTTC. Its protein is CASSFPGRSSYEQYF.

This clonotype was detected only a few times. V gene TRBV2 combines with J gene TRBJ2-1; D perhaps matches TRBD1 (6 bases). V was cut by 0 bases and J by 6 bases, with 6 bases left in between. Per the germline V gene, CDR1 is SNHLY and CDR2 is FYNNEI. The CDR3 loop spans 13 amino acids. This CDR3 reads CASSEAGGNEQFF. For the CDR3, the DNA is TGTGCCAGCAGTGAAGCAGGGGGCAATGAGCAGTTCTTC.

This clonotype was observed many times. The genes are TRBV7-6 and TRBJ2-5; TRBD2 aligns across 10 bases. The CDR3 loop spans 19 amino acids. Germline-derived CDR1 and CDR2 are SGHVS and FNYEAQ. J gave up 4 bases and V 5 bases, and 19 bases lay outside the gene matches. The CDR3 bases are TGTGCCAGCAGCAGTAGGTTTCTAGCGGGGGCCACGGATGGAGAGACCCAGTACTTC. This sequence encodes CASSSRFLAGATDGETQYF.

The rearrangement links TRBV9 to TRBJ2-5, with D possibly called TRBD1 or TRBD2 (5 bases each). In germline, CDR1 is SGDLS, CDR2 YYNGEE. Between the trimmed V and J ends, which lost 4 bases and 5 bases, there was a span of 18 bases. The CDR3 runs 15 residues. CDR3 residues: CASSIRDGLGETQYF. CDR3 nucleotides: TGTGCCAGCAGCATCCGGGACGGACTTGGGGAGACCCAGTACTTC.

The rearrangement links TRBV24-1 to TRBJ2-1; 12 bases match TRBD2. The ends lost 4 bases at V and 5 bases at J; junction bases unmatched: 2. Per germline, CDR1 KGHDR and CDR2 SFDVKD. The CDR3 loop spans 15 amino acids. The CDR3 loop is CATSDPSGGDNEQFF. The CDR3 region has the DNA TGTGCCACCAGTGACCCTAGCGGGGGGGACAATGAGCAGTTCTTC.

There are a few counts of this clonotype. This sequence joins TRBV28 and TRBJ1-6; 10 bases fit TRBD1. CDR1 is MDHEN, CDR2 SYDVKM, per germline. CDR3 length: 17 amino acids. V was clipped by 5 bases and J by 3 bases; unmatched bases: 7. In DNA, the CDR3 is TGTGCCAGCAGTCTAAGACAGGGGGCATACTATAATTCACCCCTCCACTTT. Encoded protein: CASSLRQGAYYNSPLHF.

The CDR3 loop is CASSFPDQETQYF. The CDR3 DNA is TGTGCCAGCAGCTTCCCGGACCAAGAGACCCAGTACTTC. The V and J genes are TRBV7-9 and TRBJ2-5; no clear D. This CDR3 comprises 13 residues. Looked up from germline, CDR1 is SEHNR and CDR2 is FQNEAQ (reference sequence). V gave up 3 bases and J gave up 0 bases, with 5 bases separating them. Combining the CDR3 with reference TRBV7-9 and TRBJ2-5 gives the whole variable domain DTGVSQNPRHKITKRGQNVTFRCDPISEHNRLYWYRQTLGQGPEFLTYFQNEAQLEKSRLLSDRFSAERPKGSFSTLEIQRTEQGDSAMYLCASSFPDQETQYFGPGTRLLVL.

This clonotype was seen at least ten times. The chain joins TRBV11-2 to TRBJ2-1; 9 nucleotides align to TRBD2. The V segment lost 5 bases and the J segment 7 bases; nucleotides outside the gene matches: 12. CDR3 size: 16 residues. The germline gives CDR1 SGHAT, CDR2 FQNNGV. The CDR3 here is CASSPLGGRAQNEQFF. In DNA, the CDR3 is TGTGCCAGCAGCCCCTTGGGCGGGAGGGCCCAAAATGAGCAGTTCTTC.

The chain carries TRBV27 and TRBJ2-3; 8 bases fit TRBD2. CDR1 and CDR2 (germline): MNHEY, SMNVEV (reference sequence). J gave up 11 bases and V 2 bases, and 6 bases lay outside the gene matches. This CDR3 has 13 residues. The CDR3 DNA is TGTGCCAGCAGTTTAGGGGCCGCGGGAGGGCAGTATTTT. This sequence encodes CASSLGAAGGQYF.

V and J are TRBV7-3 and TRBJ2-1; D gene unclear. Germline CDR1 reads SGHTA; CDR2 reads FQGTGA. The V and J ends lost 1 base and 8 bases respectively, with 6 bases between them. The length of the CDR3 is 12 residues. The DNA of the CDR3 is TGTGCCAGCAGCTTAAATTCCGATGAGCAGTTCTTC. Translation gives CASSLNSDEQFF.

This clonotype was seen a handful of times. The gene calls are TRBV15 and TRBJ2-4, with D hard to call. The V end was cut by 0 bases, the J end by 9 bases, with 6 bases between. CDR3 size: 12 residues. The germline V gene has CDR1 LNHNV and CDR2 YYDKDF (reference sequence). CDR3 coding DNA: TGTGCCACCAGCAGAGATCCTGGCATTCAGTACTTC. Translated: CATSRDPGIQYF.

The chain carries TRBV20-1 and TRBJ2-1; 9 bases are shared with TRBD2. V trimming: 1 base; J trimming: 4 bases; junction bases outside the gene matches: 8. Germline loops: CDR1 DFQATT, CDR2 SNEGSKA (reference sequence). There are 16 residues in the CDR3. CDR3 nucleotide sequence: TGCAGTGCTAGAGGCGGGGGGGCGATCTTGTACAATGAGCAGTTCTTC. Residues: CSARGGGAILYNEQFF.

The CDR3 loop reads CAWSRPNLLGKNIQYF. Written as DNA, the CDR3 is TGTGCCTGGAGCCGACCTAACCTTTTAGGCAAAAACATTCAGTACTTC. V and J are TRBV30 and TRBJ2-4, with no clear D. V lost 3 bases to trimming and J lost 3 bases, with 18 bases between them. The germline CDR1 and CDR2 sequences are GTSNPN and SVGIG (reference sequence). The CDR3 is 16 residues long.

This clonotype was detected many times. This chain connects TRBV11-2 to TRBJ2-1; 8 bases align to TRBD2. Germline CDR1 SGHAT, CDR2 FQNNGV. This CDR3 has 15 amino acids. The junction had 6 bases not matched to a gene; V was cut back by 4 bases and J by 4 bases. The CDR3 nucleotides read TGTGCCAGCAGCTCGGGACTAGTCCGATACAATGAGCAGTTCTTC. Protein sequence: CASSSGLVRYNEQFF.

The V call is TRBV3-1, the J call TRBJ2-4, with 13 bases that match TRBD2. The V gene end was trimmed by 3 bases and the J gene end by 0 bases; junction bases not matched to a gene: 11. The V gene's germline CDR1 is LGHDT and CDR2 YNNKEL (reference sequence). CDR3 length: 20 amino acids. CDR3 sequence: CASSQVRRLAGGPAKNIQYF. The CDR3 region has the DNA TGTGCCAGCAGCCAGGTACGGCGACTAGCGGGAGGACCAGCCAAAAACATTCAGTACTTC.